The 13 T cell receptor beta chains below come from one sample, sequenced in a study of shared clonotypes between healthy human individuals. Here immunoSEQ multiplex PCR was the method, and the copy in TCRdb shows in-frame clones only, minus some. The sample lists over 950,000 clones, approximately 77% occurring once. Sequenced material: memory CD4+ T cells from PBMCs. Indicated subset: CD45RA-negative fraction. The origin of the receptors is a young man in good health. Some clones in this sample may be carry-over from other donors' samples.

On this clone itself: This sample also contains other DNA sequences that code for the same CDR3. The rearrangement uses TRBV6-5 and TRBJ2-7; 7 bases agree with TRBD1. Losses at the gene ends were 0 bases for V and 0 bases for J; bases not matched to a gene: 2. This CDR3 region has 15 residues. Germline-derived CDR1 and CDR2 are MNHEY and SVGAGI. CDR3 sequence (DNA): TGTGCCAGCAGTTACTCTAACAGGGGCTCCTACGAGCAGTACTTC. Amino acid sequence: CASSYSNRGSYEQYF.

This clone was observed at least ten times. This chain uses TRBV5-6 with TRBJ2-7; perhaps TRBD1 as D (6 bases). The CDR3 spans 14 residues. V was cut by 0 bases and J by 4 bases, with 11 bases left in between. Germline-derived CDR1 and CDR2 are SGHDT and YYEEEE. The CDR3 bases are TGTGCCAGCAGCTTGGACAGGGCTCGATACGAGCAGTACTTC. Translation: CASSLDRARYEQYF. Full variable domain (remainder filled in from reference TRBV5-6 and TRBJ2-7): DAGVTQSPTHLIKTRGQQVTLRCSPKSGHDTVSWYQQALGQGPQFIFQYYEEEERQRGNFPDRFSGHQFPNYSSELNVNALLLGDSALYLCASSLDRARYEQYFGPGTRLTVT.

The count of this clone is one. The chain is built from TRBV4-3 and TRBJ1-4, with D possibly matching TRBD1 (5 bases). Per the germline V gene, CDR1 is LGHNA and CDR2 is YSLEER. This CDR3 has 16 amino acids. V lost 6 bases, J lost 0 bases, and 14 bases lay in between. The CDR3 loop is CASSLTVSTTNEKLFF. As DNA, the CDR3 is TGCGCCAGCAGTCTGACAGTATCCACAACTAATGAAAAACTGTTTTTT.

The gene calls are TRBV6-1 and TRBJ2-7; 10 bases fit TRBD1. The CDR3 consists of 15 residues. Germline V lookup: CDR1 MNHNS, CDR2 SASEGT. The J segment lost 2 bases and the V segment lost 3 bases, leaving 4 bases of the junction unmatched. The CDR3 sequence is CASSDSGQGTYEQYF. CDR3 DNA sequence: TGTGCCAGCAGTGATTCGGGACAGGGGACCTACGAGCAGTACTTC.

V usage is TRBV28 and J usage is TRBJ1-2, with a tentative D call TRBD1 (5 bases). The V gene's germline CDR1 is MDHEN and CDR2 SYDVKM. V was cut by 5 bases and J by 3 bases, with 16 bases left in between. The CDR3 is made up of 15 amino acids. The CDR3 reads CASSRSRTGDYGYTF. CDR3 DNA: TGTGCCAGCAGTCGCAGCCGGACGGGGGACTATGGCTACACCTTC.

The rearrangement uses TRBV6-5 and TRBJ2-7, with D possibly matching TRBD1 (6 bases). V was clipped by 2 bases and J by 4 bases, with 9 bases between them. Germline V gene lookup returns CDR1 MNHEY and CDR2 SVGAGI. The CDR3 loop spans 13 amino acids. The chain's CDR3 is CASSYETGYEQYF. CDR3 coding DNA: TGTGCCAGCAGTTACGAAACAGGGTACGAGCAGTACTTC.

This chain uses TRBV28 with TRBJ1-3; D not certain. The CDR3 has 15 residues. V lost 2 bases to trimming and J lost 0 bases, with 8 bases between them. CDR1 is MDHEN, CDR2 SYDVKM, per germline. CDR3 residues: CASSLTAGSGNTIYF. The CDR3 bases are TGTGCCAGCAGTTTAACGGCAGGCTCTGGAAACACCATATATTTT.

DNA of the CDR3: TGTGCCAGCAGCCAGACGACTAGCGGGGGAGATTGGCAGTACTTC. Protein sequence: CASSQTTSGGDWQYF. V and J are TRBV11-1 and TRBJ2-5; 12 nucleotides match TRBD2. Trimming removed 5 bases from V and 11 bases from J; junction bases left unmatched: 12. The CDR3 length is 15 residues. Germline assignment: CDR1 SGHAT and CDR2 FQDESV (reference sequence).

The genes are TRBV6-1 and TRBJ1-1; D is undetermined. The ends were cut back, 3 bases at V and 12 bases at J, with 8 bases in the middle. Germline V gene data show CDR1 as MNHNS and CDR2 as SASEGT. The CDR3 runs 10 residues. The CDR3 bases are TGTGCCAGCAGTGATTGGTTAACTTTCTTT. Its translation is CASSDWLTFF.

The chain is built from TRBV6-5 and TRBJ2-5; tentative D call: TRBD1 (6 bases). This CDR3 has 16 residues. The germline V gene encodes CDR1 MNHEY and CDR2 SVGAGI. V was trimmed by 1 base and J by 0 bases, leaving 12 bases between them. The CDR3 DNA is TGTGCCAGCAGTTACTTGAGGACAGATTACCAAGAGACCCAGTACTTC. Translation: CASSYLRTDYQETQYF.

The table lists this clone with a few counts. The CDR3 region has the DNA TGTGCCAGCAGCCTGAGGGGAGATAACTATGGCTACACCTTC. This gives the protein CASSLRGDNYGYTF. The J gene is TRBJ1-2, the V gene TRBV4-2, with D perhaps TRBD1 (5 bases). CDR3 length equals 14 residues. Germline-derived CDR1 and CDR2 are LGHNA and YNFKEQ. Between the trimmed V and J ends, which lost 4 bases and 1 base, there was a span of 10 bases.

This chain uses TRBV7-2 with TRBJ1-2; D is unresolved. The CDR3 runs 14 residues. The germline gives CDR1 SGHTA, CDR2 FQGNSA. Trimming took off 1 base at V and 6 bases at J, with 12 bases between the two ends. CDR3 loop: CASSLGPGSNGYTF. As DNA, the CDR3 is TGTGCCAGCAGCTTAGGTCCAGGCTCTAATGGCTACACCTTC.

In this sample, this clone turned up once. The gene calls are TRBV5-1 and TRBJ2-7; 9 nucleotides match TRBD2. CDR3 length: 16 amino acids. The V and J ends lost 0 bases and 0 bases, in that order; junction bases with no gene match: 4. Germline V gene data show CDR1 as SGHRS and CDR2 as YFSETQ. The CDR3 DNA follows: TGCGCCAGCAGCTTGGAACTAGCGGGCGTCTCCTACGAGCAGTACTTC. Translation gives CASSLELAGVSYEQYF.